The clone carrying this T cell receptor (beta chain) was seen once. Clones were read by immunoSEQ multiplex PCR, and TCRdb kept only the in-frame ones, dropping some. The table records more than 85,000 clones, roughly 90% of them present only once. This entry is derived from a study of OX40 agonist ivuxolimab in advanced cancers. Germline lookup yields CDR1 SGHDN and CDR2 FVKESK. This CDR3 has 14 amino acids. V was clipped by 0 bases and J by 7 bases, with 9 bases between them. Material: CD4+ or CD8+ T cells sorted from blood, obtained in a trial of the OX40 agonist ivuxolimab. The chain has TRBV14 and TRBJ2-2; no clear D gene. This receptor was taken from an adult with an advanced solid tumor such as melanoma, head and neck, liver or kidney cancer. CDR3 region: CASSQDGWVGELFF. In DNA, the CDR3 is TGTGCCAGCAGCCAAGACGGGTGGGTCGGGGAGCTGTTTTTT.